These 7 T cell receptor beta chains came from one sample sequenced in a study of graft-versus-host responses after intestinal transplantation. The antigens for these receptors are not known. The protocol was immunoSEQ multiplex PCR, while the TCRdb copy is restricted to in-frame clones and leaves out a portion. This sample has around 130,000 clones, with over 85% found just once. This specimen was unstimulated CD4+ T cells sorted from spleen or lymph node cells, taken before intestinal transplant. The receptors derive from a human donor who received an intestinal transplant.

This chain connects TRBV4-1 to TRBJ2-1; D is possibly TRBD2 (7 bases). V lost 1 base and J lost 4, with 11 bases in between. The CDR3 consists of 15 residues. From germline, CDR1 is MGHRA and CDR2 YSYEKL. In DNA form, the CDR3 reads TGCGCCAGCAGCCAAGTCGCGGGGGCGTACAATGAGCAGTTCTTC. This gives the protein CASSQVAGAYNEQFF.

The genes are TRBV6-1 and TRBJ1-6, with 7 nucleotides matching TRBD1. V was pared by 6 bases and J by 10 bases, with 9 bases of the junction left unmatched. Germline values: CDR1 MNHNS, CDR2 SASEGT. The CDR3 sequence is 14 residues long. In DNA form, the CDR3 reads TGTGCCAGCAGCCGGGGACAGTTCCGATCACCCCTCCACTTT. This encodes CASSRGQFRSPLHF.

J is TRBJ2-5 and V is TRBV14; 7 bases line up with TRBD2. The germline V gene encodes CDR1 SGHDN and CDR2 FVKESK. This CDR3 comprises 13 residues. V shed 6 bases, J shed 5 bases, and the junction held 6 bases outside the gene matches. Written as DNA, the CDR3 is TGTGCCAGCAGTTTCGGGGGAGGGGAGACCCAGTACTTC. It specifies CASSFGGGETQYF.

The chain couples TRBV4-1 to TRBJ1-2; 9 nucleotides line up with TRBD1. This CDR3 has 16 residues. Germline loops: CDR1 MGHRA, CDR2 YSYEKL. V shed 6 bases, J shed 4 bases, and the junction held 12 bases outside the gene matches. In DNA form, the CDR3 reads TGCGCCAGCAGTACCTACCGTAGGGGACAGGGCTATGGCTACACCTTC. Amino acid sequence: CASSTYRRGQGYGYTF.

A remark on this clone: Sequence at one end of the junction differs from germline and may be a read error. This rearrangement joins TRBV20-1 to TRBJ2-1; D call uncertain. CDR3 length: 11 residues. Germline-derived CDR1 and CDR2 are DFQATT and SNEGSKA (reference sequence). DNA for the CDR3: TGCAGTGCTAGACAGTACAGTGAGCAGTTCTTC. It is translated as CSARQYSEQFF.

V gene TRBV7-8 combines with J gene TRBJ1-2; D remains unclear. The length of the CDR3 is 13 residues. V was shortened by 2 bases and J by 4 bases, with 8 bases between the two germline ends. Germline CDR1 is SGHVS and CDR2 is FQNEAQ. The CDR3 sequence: CASSLSSSYGYTF. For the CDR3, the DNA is TGTGCCAGCAGCTTAAGTTCTTCCTATGGCTACACCTTC.

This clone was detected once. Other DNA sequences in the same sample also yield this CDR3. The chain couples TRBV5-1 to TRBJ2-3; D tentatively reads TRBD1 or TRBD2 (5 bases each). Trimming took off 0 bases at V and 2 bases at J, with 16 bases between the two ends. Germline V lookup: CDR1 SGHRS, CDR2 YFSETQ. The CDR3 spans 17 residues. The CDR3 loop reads CASSLAGPPFPTDTQYF. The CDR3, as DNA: TGCGCCAGCAGCTTGGCGGGGCCCCCTTTCCCCACAGATACGCAGTATTTT.